This T cell receptor beta chain was identified during a study of control samples from healthy donors and cancer patients (dated by TCRdb to the early 2020s). Libraries came from the immunoSEQ multiplex PCR assay. TCRdb stores this immuneACCESS table with in-frame sequences only. Part of the clones is absent; in the studies checked, under half of the shortfall reflects unresolved V genes, and no reason is known for the rest. Here the sample has around 82,000 clones; 89% occur a single time. Together, the top ten hold about 7.1% of the sample. V is trimmed back by 4 bases and J by 7 bases, and the junction contains 2 bases that no gene match accounts for. From the cysteine up to the phenylalanine, the CDR3 has a length of 13 residues. Here the CDR3 DNA is all that survives: 39 bases in frame from base 1. As encoded in the germline V gene, CDR1 is KGHSH while CDR2 is LQKENI. With regard to this clone: The antigen it recognizes is unknown. There are no base qualities to consult, and no much larger clone falls within one base.

The TCR comes from a man aged 50-60 years in good health. Here the chain combines TRBV18 and TRBJ1-5, with 9 bases aligning to TRBD1. Specimen: blood. The nucleotides are TGTGCCAGCTCACGGGACAGGGACCAGCCCCAGCATTTT. This sequence encodes CASSRDRDQPQHF. The CDR3 plus the reference TRBV18 and TRBJ1-5 genes for the other parts give the full variable domain: NAGVMQNPRHLVRRRGQEARLRCSPMKGHSHVYWYRQLPEEGLKFMVYLQKENIIDESGMPKERFSAEFPKEGPSILRIQQVVRGDSAAYFCASSRDRDQPQHFGDGTRLSIL.